The 2 T cell receptor beta chains below were found in one sample sequenced in a study of blood T cells in healthy people across ages. Together with a sample-barcoded 5' primer, a J-beta primer mix was included in a second PCR lasting about 6 to 12 cycles. TCRdb recomputed calls from the 5' RACE reads with MiXCR, one row per CDR3 protein. The profile shows around 1,500,000 distinct CDR3 sequences, 25% to 30% of them singletons. Sequenced: blood. Receptors were obtained from a woman aged 25 to 39 in good health.

This clonotype was observed a few times. The chain uses TRBV4-1 and TRBJ2-1, with 12 bases that match TRBD2. This CDR3 has 16 residues. Germline CDR1 reads MGHRA; CDR2 reads YSYEKL. Trimming at V came to 2 bases and at J to 4 bases, leaving 3 bases not matched to a gene. The CDR3 loop is CASSQHGTSGYNEQFF. CDR3 bases: TGCGCCAGCAGCCAACACGGGACTAGCGGGTACAATGAGCAGTTCTTC.

This clonotype was observed once. V is TRBV5-1 and J is TRBJ2-3; no clear D gene. V lost 0 bases and J lost 4, with 15 bases in between. The CDR3 runs 16 residues. CDR1 is SGHRS and CDR2 is YFSETQ in the germline V gene. As DNA, the CDR3 is TGCGCCAGCAGCTTGGTCGGCGCGGCAAGAGCAGATACGCAGTATTTT. It translates to CASSLVGAARADTQYF.